This T cell receptor beta chain stems from a study of cytomegalovirus exposure and HLA in healthy donors. Study details: The same platform was used for the 95 to 150 validation repertoires and the roughly 730 first-cohort repertoires, a later analysis reported.

This clone came up once. Its antigen is still unknown. Notes on the study in general: Rare TCR sequences dominated, though some public TCRs recurred in many donors.

Germline CDR1 and CDR2: MNHEY and SVGAGI. This CDR3 is 15 amino acids long. Trimming took off 0 bases at V and 8 bases at J, with 16 bases between the two ends. The donors belonged to the approximately 120-subject validation cohort, separate from the roughly 670-subject first cohort. Sequencing was performed with immunoSEQ multiplex PCR; in TCRdb, only in-frame clones are kept and a portion is missing. The data hold some 330,000 clones, with 86% observed a single time. The origin of this receptor is a woman aged 18 to 35 in good health and CMV-seronegative. Sequencing was carried out using PBMCs. The V gene is TRBV6-5, the J gene TRBJ1-2; D is undetermined. The CDR3, as DNA: TGTGCCAGCAGTTACTCCCCAGGAGGCGGGATGGGCTACACCTTC. Protein: CASSYSPGGGMGYTF.